What follows are 7 T cell receptor beta chains derived from one specimen sequenced in a study of STAT3 mutations in large granular lymphocyte leukemia (dated by TCRdb to about 2019). Library method: the immunoSEQ multiplex PCR assay. TCRdb retrieved this table from immuneACCESS and kept in-frame rearrangements only. Not all clones are present; in checked studies, unresolved V genes account for under half, and no reason is known for the remainder. In all, the sample holds roughly 35,000 clones, and 70% to 90% of those were seen once. More than 0.4% of the sample is taken by the ten largest. Study-level results and caveats: Every T-LGLL patient showed at least one immunodominant TCRbeta clonotype, and about half showed multiple immunodominant subclonotypes.

These receptors lack a known antigen. The sequenced material came from PBMCs. These receptors came from a human donor with T large granular lymphocyte leukemia. Some clones in this sample may be carry-over from other donors' samples.

J is TRBJ2-3 and V is TRBV5-4; 9 bases match TRBD1. Losses at the gene ends were 10 bases for V and 4 bases for J; bases not matched to a gene: 13. The germline V gene encodes CDR1 SGHNT and CDR2 YYREEE (reference sequence). The CDR3 consists of 15 residues. CDR3 sequence reads: CAYTARDRVADTQYF. The CDR3 region has the DNA TGTGCCTATACGGCACGGGACAGGGTGGCAGATACGCAGTATTTT.

The J gene is TRBJ1-1, the V gene TRBV7-9; 8 nucleotides line up with TRBD1. V shed 6 bases, J shed 11 bases, and the junction held 8 bases outside the gene matches. The germline CDR1 and CDR2 sequences are SEHNR and FQNEAQ (reference sequence). The CDR3 covers 12 residues. In DNA, the CDR3 is TGTGCCAGCAGGACCGGGACAGGCAGCGCTTTCTTT. Its translation is CASRTGTGSAFF.

CDR3 DNA sequence: TGTGCCAGCAGCTTAGGAAGGCCTACCTATCAGCCCCAGCATTTT. It encodes CASSLGRPTYQPQHF. This sequence joins TRBV13 and TRBJ1-5; unclear D gene. The germline gives CDR1 PRHDT, CDR2 FYEKMQ (reference sequence). Trimming took off 0 bases at V and 5 bases at J, with 11 bases between the two ends. CDR3 length: 15 residues.

The rearrangement links TRBV5-5 to TRBJ2-1, with TRBD2 matching 9 bases. Germline V gene data show CDR1 as SGHKS and CDR2 as YYEKEE (reference sequence). J was trimmed by 13 bases and V by 0 bases; bases with no gene match: 8. The CDR3 length is 14 residues. CDR3 sequence: CASSLEMRGGSQFF. CDR3 sequence (DNA): TGTGCCAGCAGCTTGGAAATGCGGGGGGGTTCTCAGTTCTTC.

This rearrangement joins TRBV18 to TRBJ1-1, with D possibly matching TRBD1 (5 bases). Trimming took off 2 bases at V and 0 bases at J, with 7 bases between the two ends. This CDR3 has 14 amino acids. CDR1 and CDR2 from the germline V gene are KGHSH and LQKENI. CDR3 protein: CASSPGTVNTEAFF. The CDR3 DNA reads as TGTGCCAGCTCACCAGGGACGGTGAACACTGAAGCTTTCTTT. Full variable domain (outside the CDR3, taken from reference TRBV18 and TRBJ1-1): NAGVMQNPRHLVRRRGQEARLRCSPMKGHSHVYWYRQLPEEGLKFMVYLQKENIIDESGMPKERFSAEFPKEGPSILRIQQVVRGDSAAYFCASSPGTVNTEAFFGQGTRLTVV.

The genes are TRBV13 and TRBJ2-1, with D possibly TRBD2 on 5 matching bases. The V and J ends lost 5 bases and 9 bases respectively, with 8 bases between them. Germline assignment: CDR1 PRHDT and CDR2 FYEKMQ (reference sequence). The CDR3 is made up of 11 amino acids. The CDR3 is CASSASTEQFF. CDR3 DNA sequence: TGTGCCAGCAGCGCTAGCACTGAGCAGTTCTTC.

The genes are TRBV2 and TRBJ1-4, with D maybe TRBD1 (6 bases). This CDR3 region has 15 residues. Trimming took 0 bases from V and 5 from J, leaving 10 bases between them. CDR1 and CDR2 from the germline V gene are SNHLY and FYNNEI. In DNA, the CDR3 is TGTGCCAGCAGTGAAGCCCGGACAGTGAATGAAAAACTGTTTTTT. It yields the protein CASSEARTVNEKLFF.